A single sample is the source of the 32 T cell receptor beta chains below, sequenced in a study of blood T cells in healthy people across ages. Then a second PCR, running about 6 to 11 cycles, was carried out with a sample-barcoded 5' primer and a J-beta primer mix. One entry per CDR3 protein results from TCRdb running MiXCR on the 5' RACE reads. The top ten clones hold around 21% of a sample with 650,000 to 800,000 distinct CDR3 sequences, 40% to 50% of them seen once. The specimen sequenced was blood. The receptors were sampled from a man aged 55 to 70 in good health.

The chain uses TRBV5-1 and TRBJ2-7; 8 nucleotides match TRBD1. Germline CDR1 and CDR2: SGHRS and YFSETQ. V trimming: 0 bases; J trimming: 2 bases; junction bases outside the gene matches: 7. The CDR3 sequence is 16 residues long. CDR3 residues: CASSLGRGTGTYEQYF. CDR3 in DNA: TGCGCCAGCAGCTTGGGCCGAGGGACAGGCACCTACGAGCAGTACTTC.

This clonotype was detected only a few times. V and J are TRBV21-1 and TRBJ2-3; the listed D gene, TRBD1, was not tested against the DNA. TRBV21-1 is listed as a pseudogene. The CDR3 runs to 13 residues. The CDR3 spells CASRAPPPDTQYF. The CDR3 DNA reads TGTGCCAGCCGGGCCCCCCCCCCGGATACGCAGTATTTT.

This clonotype occurred a few times. J is TRBJ2-7 and V is TRBV21-1; the DNA was not used to check the table's D call, TRBD2. TRBV21-1 is marked as a pseudogene. The CDR3 is 15 amino acids. CDR3 DNA sequence: TGTGCCAGCAGCAGCCTAGCGGGGAGCTCCTACGAGCAGTACTTC. This sequence encodes CASSSLAGSSYEQYF.

On this clonotype itself: Sequence at one end of the junction differs from germline and may be a read error. The rearrangement links TRBV6-1 to TRBJ2-5; D gene uncertain. CDR3 size: 12 residues. Germline V lookup: CDR1 MNHNS, CDR2 SASEGT. The CDR3 loop is CASTEQTETQYF. As DNA, the CDR3 is TGTGCCAGCACTGAACAGACTGAGACCCAGTACTTC.

The rearrangement links TRBV7-9 to TRBJ1-2, with D tentatively TRBD1 (5 bases). Deletions cut 6 bases from V and 6 bases from J, with 17 bases between. The CDR3 totals 14 residues. CDR1 is SEHNR and CDR2 is FQNEAQ in the germline V gene (reference sequence). CDR3 nucleotide sequence: TGTGCCAGCAGGTCCGGGACGGGGATTGATGGCTACACCTTC. Amino acids: CASRSGTGIDGYTF.

The sample holds many counts of this clonotype. The J gene is TRBJ2-6, the V gene TRBV24-1; D unclear. Germline assignment: CDR1 KGHDR and CDR2 SFDVKD. Trimming took 3 bases from V and 4 from J, leaving 9 bases between them. The CDR3 runs 15 residues. Here the CDR3 DNA reads TGTGCCACCAGTGATCTCGATTCCGGGGCCAACGTCCTGACTTTC. It encodes CATSDLDSGANVLTF.

This clonotype was observed once. The chain has TRBV6-2 or TRBV6-3 and TRBJ2-5, with 7 nucleotides matching TRBD1. Near its end, the DNA agrees better with TRBJ2-7, so the J call may be wrong. The germline gives CDR1 MNHEY, CDR2 SVGEGT. The length of the CDR3 is 14 residues. CDR3: CASHRDSHRGEQYF. CDR3 bases: TGTGCCAGCCACCGGGACAGCCACCGGGGCGAGCAGTACTTC.

This rearrangement joins TRBV5-1 to TRBJ1-6; D is ambiguous. The V gene's germline CDR1 is SGHRS and CDR2 YFSETQ. Trimming removed 4 bases from V and 2 bases from J, with 10 bases in between. CDR3 length: 15 residues. The CDR3 protein is CASSPDGAYNSPLHF. CDR3 DNA sequence: TGCGCCAGCAGCCCCGACGGGGCCTATAATTCACCCCTCCACTTT.

The sample holds a few counts of this clonotype. The chain is built from TRBV15 and TRBJ2-1; TRBD2 is a possible D gene (5 bases). This CDR3 region has 19 residues. Trimming removed 0 bases at V and 6 bases at J, with 24 bases between. Germline V lookup: CDR1 LNHNV, CDR2 YYDKDF (reference sequence). The DNA of the CDR3 is TGTGCCACCAGCAGAGATACGCGGAGGATGTGGGGTACCGGCAATGAGCAGTTCTTC. This translates into CATSRDTRRMWGTGNEQFF.

This clonotype was counted between two and nine times. This chain uses TRBV20-1 with TRBJ2-5; 8 nucleotides line up with TRBD2. This CDR3 has 11 residues. Germline CDR1 DFQATT, CDR2 SNEGSKA (reference sequence). V lost 8 bases, J lost 3 bases, and 2 bases stayed unmatched. The CDR3, as DNA: TGCAGTCCGCGGGGGGAAGAGACCCAGTACTTC. Its protein is CSPRGEETQYF.

This clonotype was observed a few times. The gene calls are TRBV6-5 and TRBJ2-1, with D tentatively TRBD1 (6 bases). Looked up from germline, CDR1 is MNHEY and CDR2 is SVGAGI. V lost 8 bases and J lost 1, with 15 bases in between. CDR3 size: 15 residues. The CDR3 is CASSPTGRSYNEQFF. The CDR3 bases are TGTGCCAGCTCACCTACAGGGCGATCCTACAATGAGCAGTTCTTC.

The rearrangement links TRBV7-6 to TRBJ2-5; D might be TRBD2 (5 bases). The tail of the sequence fits TRBJ2-7 better, so the J call may be wrong. The CDR3 sequence is 14 residues long. Germline V gene sequence: CDR1 SGHVS, CDR2 FNYEAQ. CDR3 region: CARSPEDLFNEQYF. CDR3 DNA sequence: TGTGCCAGAAGCCCCGAGGACTTGTTCAACGAGCAGTACTTC.

This chain links TRBV7-3 with TRBJ2-2; 13 nucleotides agree with TRBD2. J was trimmed by 1 base and V by 5 bases; bases with no gene match: 10. Per the germline V gene, CDR1 is SGHTA and CDR2 is FQGTGA. The CDR3 runs to 19 residues. The CDR3 coding sequence is TGTGCCAGCAGCGCCACTAGCGGGGGGGGCCCTATGAACACCGGGGAGCTGTTTTTT. Protein: CASSATSGGGPMNTGELFF.

The V call is TRBV7-9, the J call TRBJ1-2; TRBD1 aligns across 8 bases. Germline V lookup: CDR1 SEHNR, CDR2 FQNEAQ (reference sequence). Trimming took 5 bases from V and 6 from J; bases not matched to a gene: 2. CDR3 size: 12 residues. CDR3 loop: CASSGQGNGYTF. CDR3 sequence (DNA): TGTGCCAGCAGCGGACAGGGAAATGGCTACACCTTC.

The rearrangement uses TRBV11-2 and TRBJ1-4, with 8 nucleotides matching TRBD1. The CDR3 sequence is 13 residues long. Trimming removed 5 bases from V and 7 bases from J; junction bases left unmatched: 3. Germline assignment: CDR1 SGHAT and CDR2 FQNNGV. The CDR3 DNA follows: TGTGCCAGCAGCCCCACAGGGGGTGAAAAACTGTTTTTT. This gives the protein CASSPTGGEKLFF.

The chain employs TRBV12-3 or TRBV12-4 and TRBJ1-6; TRBD1 aligns across 10 bases. CDR3 size: 16 residues. V was clipped by 3 bases and J by 9 bases; unmatched bases: 8. The CDR3 region has the DNA TGTGCCAGCAGTTTCGGGGGACAGGGGTCAGGTTCACCCCTCCACTTT. Translated, it gives CASSFGGQGSGSPLHF.

V gene TRBV28 combines with J gene TRBJ1-1, with a possible D match to TRBD1 (6 bases). Germline lookup yields CDR1 MDHEN and CDR2 SYDVKM. V was trimmed by 7 bases and J by 4 bases, leaving 16 bases between them. The CDR3 extends over 14 amino acids. CDR3 in amino acids: CASTLGGRVTEAFF. The CDR3 DNA reads as TGTGCCAGCACATTGGGGGGGCGCGTCACTGAAGCTTTCTTT.

The gene calls are TRBV6-2 or TRBV6-3 and TRBJ2-6; 9 bases align to TRBD1. J lost 0 bases, V lost 0 bases, and 6 bases had no gene match. There are 19 residues in the CDR3. In germline, CDR1 is MNHEY, CDR2 SVGEGT. This CDR3 is CASSYSGLTGGSGANVLTF. Here the CDR3 DNA reads TGTGCCAGCAGTTACTCCGGCCTGACAGGGGGCTCTGGGGCCAACGTCCTGACTTTC.

The rearrangement joins TRBV7-2 to TRBJ2-2; unclear D gene. Germline V gene sequence: CDR1 SGHTA, CDR2 FQGNSA. Trimming pared 2 bases from V and 0 bases from J, leaving 4 bases between. The CDR3 spans 14 residues. The CDR3 region has the DNA TGTGCCAGCAGCTTACTCCCGAACACCGGGGAGCTGTTTTTT. This translates into CASSLLPNTGELFF.

In nucleotides, the CDR3 is TGCGCCAGCAGCTTGGAGACTAGCGGGGTAGCCGACAATGAGCAGTTCTTC. Amino acid sequence: CASSLETSGVADNEQFF. The rearrangement uses TRBV5-1 and TRBJ2-1, with 11 bases matching TRBD2. Germline V lookup: CDR1 SGHRS, CDR2 YFSETQ. V was clipped by 0 bases and J by 5 bases; unmatched bases: 7. The CDR3 runs 17 residues.

The chain recombines TRBV5-1 with TRBJ2-7; D may correspond to TRBD1 or TRBD2 (7 bases each). Germline CDR1 SGHRS, CDR2 YFSETQ. With 7 bases removed from V and 1 base from J, the gap between germline ends came to 18 bases. This CDR3 comprises 15 residues. CDR3 sequence: CASQREDRLSYEQYF. The CDR3 nucleotides are TGCGCCAGCCAACGGGAGGACAGGCTATCCTACGAGCAGTACTTC.

The sample holds a few counts of this clonotype. The J gene is TRBJ2-7, the V gene TRBV18, with 9 bases matching TRBD2. After removal of 3 bases from V and 1 base from J, the junction contained 7 bases not matched to a gene. From germline, CDR1 is KGHSH and CDR2 LQKENI. The CDR3 covers 16 residues. Here the CDR3 DNA reads TGTGCCAGCTCACCGAGCGGGGGGACCACTTCCTACGAGCAGTACTTC. It specifies CASSPSGGTTSYEQYF.

V usage is TRBV12-3 or TRBV12-4 and J usage is TRBJ2-5; D ambiguous. Trimming took off 7 bases at V and 6 bases at J, with 15 bases between the two ends. The CDR3 contains 13 residues. The CDR3 bases are TGTGCCAGCACCCCGGGTCCCCCCAAGACCCAGTACTTC. Its translation is CASTPGPPKTQYF.

This clonotype was observed a few times. This chain links TRBV7-9 with TRBJ2-7, with D possibly being TRBD1 (6 bases). Germline assignment: CDR1 SEHNR and CDR2 FQNEAQ (reference sequence). Deletions cut 1 base from V and 5 bases from J, with 12 bases between. This CDR3 contains 14 residues. The CDR3 sequence: CASSLEGVVDEQYF. The CDR3 nucleotides are TGTGCCAGCAGCTTAGAGGGGGTGGTCGACGAGCAGTACTTC.

At least ten counts were recorded for this clonotype. The chain uses TRBV6-6 and TRBJ1-2; the D is unclear. CDR1 and CDR2 from the germline V gene are MNHNY and SVGAGI (reference sequence). V lost 0 bases, J lost 0 bases, and 8 bases lay in between. This CDR3 region has 15 residues. CDR3 DNA: TGTGCCAGCAGTTACTCGCAGAGAGCTAACTATGGCTACACCTTC. Translated, it gives CASSYSQRANYGYTF.

This clonotype was seen more than once but under ten times. The chain recombines TRBV7-9 with TRBJ1-2; D gene uncertain. Per the germline V gene, CDR1 is SEHNR and CDR2 is FQNEAQ (reference sequence). The CDR3 loop spans 15 amino acids. V was shortened by 5 bases and J by 2 bases, with 15 bases between the two germline ends. The CDR3 loop reads CASSDNGTPNYGYTF. Written as DNA, the CDR3 is TGTGCCAGCAGCGACAACGGCACACCAAACTATGGCTACACCTTC. The variable domain in full, completed from reference TRBV7-9 and TRBJ1-2, reads DTGVSQNPRHKITKRGQNVTFRCDPISEHNRLYWYRQTLGQGPEFLTYFQNEAQLEKSRLLSDRFSAERPKGSFSTLEIQRTEQGDSAMYLCASSDNGTPNYGYTFGSGTRLTVV.

The chain carries TRBV2 and TRBJ2-4; D possibly corresponds to TRBD1 (6 bases). The CDR3 is 11 amino acids. Per germline, CDR1 SNHLY and CDR2 FYNNEI. Trimming cost V 6 bases and J 14 bases, with 14 bases left between them. The CDR3 DNA is TGTGCCAGCAGGACAGTGGCAGGGGAGTACTTC. Encoded protein: CASRTVAGEYF.

In regard to this clonotype: This clone may be a read error of a much larger clone one base away. J is TRBJ2-7 and V is TRBV29-1; the match to TRBD2 covers 10 bases. Germline V gene data show CDR1 as SQVTM and CDR2 as ANQGSEA. CDR3 length equals 17 residues. J was trimmed by 0 bases and V by 0 bases; bases with no gene match: 8. As DNA, the CDR3 is TGCAGCGTTGAAGAAGGTTTTAGCGGGGGGAGCTCCTACGAGCAGTACTTC. The encoded protein is CSVEEGFSGGSSYEQYF.

The chain links TRBV12-3 or TRBV12-4 to TRBJ1-4; tentatively, D is TRBD1 (5 bases). Between the trimmed V and J ends, which lost 6 bases and 12 bases, there was a span of 20 bases. The CDR3 extends over 14 amino acids. CDR3 amino acids: CASSGPGTRFELFF. The CDR3 DNA is TGTGCCAGCAGCGGTCCCGGGACCAGGTTCGAACTGTTTTTT.

The chain recombines TRBV29-1 with TRBJ2-7, with D perhaps matching TRBD1 or TRBD2 (5 bases each). This CDR3 comprises 13 residues. Between the trimmed V and J ends, which lost 4 bases and 4 bases, there was a span of 14 bases. Per germline, CDR1 SQVTM and CDR2 ANQGSEA. The CDR3 DNA reads TGCAGCGTTGGGGGCCGTCCGGGGTACGAGCAGTACTTC. This sequence encodes CSVGGRPGYEQYF.

This sequence joins TRBV20-1 and TRBJ1-2; the D gene is possibly TRBD1 (5 bases). This CDR3 has 13 residues. With 2 bases removed from V and 4 bases from J, the gap between germline ends came to 11 bases. Germline CDR1 DFQATT, CDR2 SNEGSKA (reference sequence). The DNA of the CDR3 is TGCAGTGCTAGAAGGGACCGCTCCTATGGCTACACCTTC. It is translated as CSARRDRSYGYTF.

This chain connects TRBV30 to TRBJ1-2; 9 nucleotides align to TRBD1. Germline V gene lookup returns CDR1 GTSNPN and CDR2 SVGIG (reference sequence). This CDR3 region has 15 residues. J was trimmed by 3 bases and V by 3 bases; bases with no gene match: 8. The DNA of the CDR3 is TGTGCCTGGAGCTATGGGACAGGGAGTCACTATGGCTACACCTTC. Its translation: CAWSYGTGSHYGYTF.